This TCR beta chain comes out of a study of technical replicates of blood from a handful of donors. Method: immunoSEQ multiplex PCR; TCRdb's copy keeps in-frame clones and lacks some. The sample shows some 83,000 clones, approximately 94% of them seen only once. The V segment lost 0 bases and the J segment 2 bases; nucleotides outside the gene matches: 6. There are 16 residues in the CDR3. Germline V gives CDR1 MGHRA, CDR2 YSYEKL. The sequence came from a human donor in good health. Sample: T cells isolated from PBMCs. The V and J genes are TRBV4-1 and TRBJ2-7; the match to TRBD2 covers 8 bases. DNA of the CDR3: TGCGCCAGCAGCCAAGATGGAGAGCGGGGGACCTACGAGCAGTACTTC. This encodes CASSQDGERGTYEQYF.